This T cell receptor (beta chain) was identified during a study of beta chain features in type 1 diabetes (dated by TCRdb to the late 2010s). With respect to the entire study: Mean age, gender distribution, total cell number and subset yield were not different between patients and healthy donors. Regulatory and stem cell-like memory subsets were isolated from only 8 patients and about eight healthy donors, whereas naive and central memory subsets came from all 30 or so donors. Across all samples, approximately 98,000,000 sorted cells were examined, and cell number per subset correlated strongly with RNA yield. In the study, recently diagnosed type 1 diabetes patients and matched healthy donors were compared on the TCRB repertoires of their sorted circulating CD4+ T cell subsets.

The CDR3, cysteine through phenylalanine, is 16 amino acids long. Just CDR3 DNA is preserved here, 48 bases in frame from base 1. Trimming removed 0 bases from V and 2 bases from J, leaving 12 bases between the germline ends. Looking up the germline V gene yields CDR1 LGHNA and CDR2 YNFKEQ. The paper's findings and limits, for the study overall: Naive, central memory and regulatory TCRB repertoires appeared to be more similar among patients than among healthy donors. A moderate but significant shortening of TCRB CDR3 length was observed in type 1 diabetes patients in all four CD4+ subsets. Because cDNA was sequenced instead of genomic DNA, highly expressing activated cells could be over-represented, though the groups showed no difference in activation or CD3 levels. Because small numbers of individuals were included in the HLA sub-analyses, any influence of HLA type on TCRB rearrangement was left unresolved. PCR may preferentially amplify shorter templates, but because patient and control samples were amplified and corrected together, any resulting skew would affect both groups equally. At VDJ recombination sites, patients with type 1 diabetes made fewer insertions and deleted more nucleotides, a pattern implying thymic rearrangement abnormalities.

The High Capacity cDNA Reverse Transcription Kit was used to reverse transcribe all of the isolated RNA, meaning that expressed TCRB transcripts were what got sequenced. Deep immunoSEQ sequencing was applied to naive, central memory and regulatory T cell samples, giving an average of about 3.57 million total reads per sample. Sorted cells were lysed in RLT buffer, and RNA was extracted using DNase-treated RNeasy Micro or Mini kits according to cell number. To prevent cross-contamination, each cell subset was processed individually, whereas patient and healthy donor samples were processed jointly. The immunoSEQ multiplex PCR was used to amplify TCRB sequences from cDNA, yielding 87-bp fragments that span the CDR3 region. Sequencing of the amplicons was done on the Illumina HiSeq platform. Regarding the original processing steps: PCR bias was corrected computationally using synthetic template baselines, and reads within Hamming distance 2 were collapsed, with unmergeable singletons discarded. By aligning reads against IMGT, V, D and J genes, CDR3 length, and insertions or deletions at six rearrangement sites were assigned. Within each subset, clonotype counts were normalized to the number of sorted cells before true diversity and Gini coefficients were calculated with the tcR R package. The overlap coefficient, calculated on TCRB nucleotide sequences, was used to measure repertoire sharing. Out-of-frame TCRB sequences from naive cells were analyzed to stand in for the pre-selection repertoire. TCRdb obtained this table from immuneACCESS and retained in-frame rearrangements with V and J assigned. These tables miss some clones; where compared with another copy, unresolved V genes account for less than half of the shortfall, and the remainder is unexplained. V, J and clone size are taken as reported in that table, and D and trimming were inferred from the DNA itself. The sample contains 300,000 to 400,000 clones, roughly 12% of them found a single time. Of the sample, roughly 0.015% is held by the ten largest clones.

From each donor, a single peripheral blood sample of approximately 120 mL on average was drawn into heparinised tubes. A BD FACSAria II was used to sort naive, central memory, regulatory and stem cell-like memory CD4+ T cells with a panel that included CD45RO, CCR7, CD25, CD127, CD95 and CD27. Purity was above 95% for every sorted population. PBMCs were isolated right away by Lymphoprep density gradient centrifugation and were stained directly, without culture. So that batch effects would be minimized, each experiment stained and sorted samples in pairs, pairing one healthy donor with one patient. On this clone: Its antigen remains unidentified. The sample holds no much larger clone one base away, and base qualities are not on file.

This receptor was identified in a man aged 18 to 35 in good health. This sequence uses TRBV4-2 and TRBJ2-3, with a tentative D gene TRBD1 over 5 matching bases. Input material: naive CD4+ T cells from blood. Sample cell subset or site, as interpreted from the label and publication: true naive CD4+ T cells. The bases are TGTGCCAGCAGCCAAGAGCAGGGAAGGGTCACAGATACGCAGTATTTT. It is translated as CASSQEQGRVTDTQYF.